This T cell receptor beta chain appears in the sequencing data of a study of T cells after yellow fever vaccination. Study-level points and caveats: Few clonotypes appeared in both CD4 and CD8 compartments. Contaminating bulk clonotypes could be abundant in FACS-sorted repertoires.

Deletions cut 7 bases from V and 3 bases from J, with 12 bases between. This CDR3 is 13 amino acids long. Per germline, CDR1 DFQATT and CDR2 SNEGSKA (reference sequence). TCRdb analysed the 5' RACE reads with MiXCR anew, one entry per CDR3 protein. The sample holds 620,000 or so distinct CDR3 sequences, roughly an eighth seen once. Worth noting for this clonotype: The antigen remains unidentified.

This material consisted of PBMCs, taken on the day of the yellow fever booster vaccination. The source is a man aged 30 to 45 who received the YFV17D yellow fever vaccine. V is TRBV20-1 and J is TRBJ1-4, with D tentatively TRBD1 (5 bases). CDR3 amino acids: CSVQGGPNEKLFF. As DNA, the CDR3 is TGCAGTGTTCAGGGAGGACCTAATGAAAAACTGTTTTTT.